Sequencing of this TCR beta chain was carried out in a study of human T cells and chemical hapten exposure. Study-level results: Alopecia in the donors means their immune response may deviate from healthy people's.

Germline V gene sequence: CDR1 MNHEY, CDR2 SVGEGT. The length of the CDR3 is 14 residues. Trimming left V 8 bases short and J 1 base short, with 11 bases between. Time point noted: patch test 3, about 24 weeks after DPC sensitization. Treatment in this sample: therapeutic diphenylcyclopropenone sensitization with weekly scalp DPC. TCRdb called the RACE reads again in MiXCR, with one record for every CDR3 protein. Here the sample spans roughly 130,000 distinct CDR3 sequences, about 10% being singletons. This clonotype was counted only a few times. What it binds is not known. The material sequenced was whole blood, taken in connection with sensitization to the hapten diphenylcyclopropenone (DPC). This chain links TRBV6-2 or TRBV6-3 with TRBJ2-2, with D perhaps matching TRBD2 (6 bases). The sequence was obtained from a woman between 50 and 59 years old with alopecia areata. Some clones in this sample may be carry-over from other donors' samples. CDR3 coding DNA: TGTGCCAGCGAGACTAGGCGGAACACCGGGGAGCTGTTTTTT. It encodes CASETRRNTGELFF.